These 29 T cell receptor beta chains were sequenced from one sample in a study of T cells in women clearing cervical HPV infection. Repertoires were generated with immunoSEQ multiplex PCR, while TCRdb's copy carries only in-frame clones and drops some. This sample's table has 25,000 to 30,000 clones. Input material: blood buffy coat. The receptors shown here come from a woman aged 18-70 years with a cervical HPV16 infection that either progressed to CIN3+ or cleared (not recorded which).

For this clone: The read stops 3 residues short of the end of the CDR3; the missing end is completed from the germline J gene. This rearrangement joins TRBV11-1 to TRBJ2-3; D perhaps matches TRBD2 (6 bases). The CDR3 extends over 15 amino acids. The germline V gene encodes CDR1 SGHAT and CDR2 FQDESV (reference sequence). V shed 6 bases and J shed 1 base, with 14 bases lying between them. This CDR3 reads CASRPGTGGTDTQYF. The CDR3 DNA, read in part, is TGTGCCAGCAGGCCCGGGACGGGGGGCACAGATACG.

Points on this clone: Read coverage stops 3 residues before the CDR3 terminus; the germline J gene supplies the remainder. This chain joins TRBV5-6 and TRBJ2-7, with a tentative D call TRBD1 (6 bases). CDR1 is SGHDT, CDR2 YYEEEE, per germline. Trimming cost V 4 bases and J 1 base, with 15 bases left between them. This CDR3 contains 15 residues. The CDR3 loop reads CASSATGPLSYEQYF. The sequenced part of the CDR3 DNA is TGTGCCAGCAGCGCCACAGGGCCGCTGTCCTACGAG.

About this clone: Read coverage stops 3 residues before the CDR3 terminus; the germline J gene supplies the remainder. The V and J genes are TRBV5-6 and TRBJ2-7; 7 positions match TRBD1. J gave up 1 base and V 0 bases, and 4 bases lay outside the gene matches. The CDR3 contains 15 residues. Germline V gene sequence: CDR1 SGHDT, CDR2 YYEEEE. Incomplete CDR3 DNA: TGTGCCAGCAGCTTGGGGACAGGCCTATCCTACGAG. This encodes CASSLGTGLSYE. The CDR3 reads in full as CASSLGTGLSYEQYF.

On this clone: Coverage ceases 3 residues before the CDR3 finishes, and the germline J gene fills in the end. The rearrangement joins TRBV7-6 to TRBJ2-5, with 11 bases matching TRBD2. This CDR3 contains 14 residues. Germline lookup yields CDR1 SGHVS and CDR2 FNYEAQ. Germline trimming cut 7 bases from V and 3 bases from J; bases unmatched to any gene: 4. The CDR3 bases that were read are TGTGCCAGCACCACACTAGCGGGAGAAGAGACC. This translates into CASTTLAGEET. The CDR3 in its entirety is CASTTLAGEETQYF.

Turning to this clone: The read stops 3 residues short of the end of the CDR3; the missing end is completed from the germline J gene. The chain is built from TRBV12-3 or TRBV12-4 and TRBJ2-1, with TRBD2 identical over 10 bases. The CDR3 has 19 amino acids. J lost 5 bases, V lost 0 bases, and 13 bases had no gene match. The CDR3 bases that were read are TGTGCCAGCAGTTTAGCAGGCAGATTAGCGGGAGGCCCTCACAATGAG. Protein sequence: CASSLAGRLAGGPHNE. The complete CDR3 reads CASSLAGRLAGGPHNEQFF.

As to this clone: Read sequence stops 3 residues before the CDR3 end, and the germline J gene provides the missing end. The chain combines TRBV20-1 with TRBJ2-3, with 10 bases that match TRBD2. The CDR3 runs 15 residues. The germline gives CDR1 DFQATT, CDR2 SNEGSKA (reference sequence). The junction had 2 bases not matched to a gene; V was cut back by 0 bases and J by 2 bases. CDR3 bases read: TGCAGTGCTAGAGATCTAGCGGGAGTCACAGATACG. Translating it yields CSARDLAGVTDT. The full-length CDR3 reads as CSARDLAGVTDTQYF.

A note on this clone: The read is 3 residues too short to cover the CDR3 end, so that end is filled in from the germline J gene. The rearrangement links TRBV7-3 to TRBJ2-1; a weak D match, TRBD2 (6 bases). Trimming took 5 bases from V and 0 from J, leaving 14 bases between them. Germline V gene sequence: CDR1 SGHTA, CDR2 FQGTGA. The CDR3 is made up of 16 amino acids. CDR3 region: CASSQASASSYNEQFF. CDR3 DNA, as far as it was read: TGTGCCAGCAGCCAAGCTAGCGCTAGCTCCTACAATGAG. Together with reference TRBV7-3 and TRBJ2-1, the CDR3 gives the full variable domain: GAGVSQTPSNKVTEKGKYVELRCDPISGHTALYWYRQSLGQGPEFLIYFQGTGAADDSGLPNDRFFAVRPEGSVSTLKIQRTERGDSAVYLCASSQASASSYNEQFFGPGTRLTVL.

As concerns this clone: The read ends 3 residues shy of where the CDR3 ends; the end is completed using the germline J gene. The V call is TRBV6-2 or TRBV6-3, the J call TRBJ2-1; no clear D gene. This CDR3 is 13 amino acids long. Germline V gene lookup returns CDR1 MNHEY and CDR2 SVGEGT. V lost 5 bases and J lost 4, with 9 bases in between. Partial CDR3 DNA: TGTGCCAGCAGTCAACCCAGTTACAATGAG. Translation: CASSQPSYNE. The whole CDR3 reads CASSQPSYNEQFF.

On this clone: Read coverage stops 3 residues before the CDR3 terminus; the germline J gene supplies the remainder. The chain is built from TRBV27 and TRBJ2-1; 7 bases fit TRBD2. The germline V gene encodes CDR1 MNHEY and CDR2 SMNVEV (reference sequence). V gave up 6 bases and J gave up 4 bases; unmatched junction bases: 9. This CDR3 spans 15 amino acids. The chain's CDR3 is CASSLGSGDYNEQFF. The DNA read from the CDR3 is TGTGCCAGCAGCCTGGGGAGCGGGGATTACAATGAG.

About this clone: Read data end 3 residues before the CDR3 end; the end is taken from the germline J gene. The chain joins TRBV5-6 to TRBJ2-5, with D possibly matching TRBD2 (6 bases). V was cut by 1 base and J by 4 bases, with 11 bases left in between. This CDR3 has 14 residues. Germline V gives CDR1 SGHDT, CDR2 YYEEEE. The CDR3 sequence: CASSLLRGPETQYF. The CDR3 bases that were read are TGTGCCAGCAGCTTGTTGCGGGGTCCAGAGACC.

A word on this clone: The CDR3 extends 3 residues past the end of the read, so its final part is completed from the germline J gene. The chain couples TRBV30 to TRBJ1-6, with D tentatively TRBD1 (6 bases). CDR3 length: 13 residues. Germline assignment: CDR1 GTSNPN and CDR2 SVGIG (reference sequence). The CDR3 bases that were read are TGTGCCTGGAGCCGAACGGACGGGACAACC. Its translation: CAWSRTDGTT. The whole CDR3 region reads CAWSRTDGTTLHF.

About this clone: The read gets to within 3 residues of the CDR3 end, and the germline J gene fills in the rest. V gene TRBV5-1 combines with J gene TRBJ2-7, with TRBD2 matching over 11 bases. V shed 4 bases and J 6 bases; nucleotides not matched to a gene: 9. The CDR3 is 15 amino acids. Germline lookup yields CDR1 SGHRS and CDR2 YFSETQ. The covered CDR3 bases are TGCGCCAGCAGCGCGACCTTAGCGGGAGGGGGCGAG. It is translated as CASSATLAGGGE. The whole CDR3 region reads CASSATLAGGGEQYF.

Note on this clone: The sequence runs out 3 residues before the end of the CDR3; the remainder is reconstructed from the germline J gene. The chain carries TRBV2 and TRBJ2-3, with 12 bases matching TRBD2. The CDR3 has 15 residues. Germline V gene lookup returns CDR1 SNHLY and CDR2 FYNNEI. The junction had 3 bases not matched to a gene; V was cut back by 4 bases and J by 4 bases. The CDR3 sequence: CASSGLAGAADTQYF. The DNA read from the CDR3 is TGTGCCAGCAGTGGACTAGCGGGAGCGGCAGATACG.

Comment on this clone: The DNA ends 3 residues before the CDR3 does, and the rest of the CDR3 is filled in from the germline J gene. The chain employs TRBV30 and TRBJ1-2; D gene unclear. The V gene lost 1 base and the J gene lost 4 bases, with 22 bases spanning the gap. Germline CDR1 GTSNPN, CDR2 SVGIG (reference sequence). The CDR3 has 17 amino acids. The part of the CDR3 DNA that was read is TGTGCCTGGAGTGAGGGCACTATGCCCGACACTAGCTATGGC. Residues: CAWSEGTMPDTSYG. The full CDR3 protein is CAWSEGTMPDTSYGYTF.

Worth noting for this clone: The observed sequence ends 3 residues before the CDR3 terminus, with the missing tail filled in from the germline J gene. The chain recombines TRBV19 with TRBJ1-2; D unclear. Germline values: CDR1 LNHDA, CDR2 SQIVND (reference sequence). The CDR3 runs 13 residues. Trimming left V 3 bases short and J 4 bases short, with 9 bases between. The CDR3 loop is CASSIRAPYGYTF. The CDR3 bases that were read are TGTGCCAGTAGTATTAGGGCTCCCTATGGC.

Concerning this clone itself: From the germline J gene comes the end of the CDR3, since the read stops 3 residues before it. This chain links TRBV5-1 with TRBJ2-7; TRBD2 might be the D (6 bases). CDR1 is SGHRS, CDR2 YFSETQ, per germline. The CDR3 runs 14 residues. Between the trimmed V and J ends, which lost 4 bases and 0 bases, there was a span of 11 bases. The CDR3 is CASSIAASSYEQYF. The part of the CDR3 DNA that was read is TGCGCCAGCAGCATAGCGGCAAGCTCCTACGAG.

Of note for this clone: The CDR3 is cut off 3 residues early in the read; its end comes from the germline J gene. The chain employs TRBV2 and TRBJ1-4, with D possibly TRBD1 on 6 matching bases. Trimming shortened V by 6 bases and J by 8 bases, and 13 bases separated the two germline ends. The CDR3 length is 13 residues. The germline V gene has CDR1 SNHLY and CDR2 FYNNEI. The CDR3 sequence: CASRGGGREKLFF. Partial CDR3 DNA: TGTGCCAGCAGAGGGGGGGGCAGAGAAAAA.

As concerns this clone: The read halts 3 residues ahead of the CDR3 end, with the missing end drawn from the germline J gene. This chain links TRBV18 with TRBJ1-2; 7 positions match TRBD1. Germline V CDR1 and CDR2: KGHSH, LQKENI. This CDR3 contains 17 residues. CDR3 loop: CASSPGDRDHLTYDYTF. The CDR3 bases that were read are TGTGCCAGCTCACCAGGAGACAGGGATCATTTGACCTACGAC.

Notes on this clone: The sequenced fragment ends 3 residues before the CDR3 boundary, so the rest is inferred from the germline J gene. The gene calls are TRBV4-2 and TRBJ2-5; 9 bases match TRBD2. Per germline, CDR1 LGHNA and CDR2 YNFKEQ. The CDR3 sequence is 18 residues long. V lost 0 bases to trimming and J lost 5 bases; unmatched junction nucleotides: 13. The sequenced CDR3 bases are TGTGCCAGCAGCCAAGATATGACTAGCGGAATGCGAGGGGAGACC. Encoded protein: CASSQDMTSGMRGET. The whole CDR3 is CASSQDMTSGMRGETQYF.

About this clone: Coverage ceases 3 residues before the CDR3 finishes, and the germline J gene fills in the end. The rearrangement links TRBV28 to TRBJ2-7; 9 bases align to TRBD1. The CDR3 loop spans 16 amino acids. V lost 5 bases to trimming and J lost 6 bases; unmatched junction nucleotides: 14. The germline CDR1 and CDR2 sequences are MDHEN and SYDVKM. The DNA read from the CDR3 is TGTGCCAGCAGTCGTCTCAGCACAGGGGGCGGGGGCGAG. It yields the protein CASSRLSTGGGGE. The whole CDR3 sequence is CASSRLSTGGGGEQYF.

As concerns this clone: From the germline J gene comes the end of the CDR3, since the read stops 3 residues before it. The chain couples TRBV5-1 to TRBJ2-3; the match to TRBD1 covers 9 bases. Germline CDR1 and CDR2: SGHRS and YFSETQ. The J segment lost 4 bases and the V segment lost 4 bases, leaving 16 bases of the junction unmatched. This CDR3 is built from 18 residues. The CDR3 loop is CASSPRDRVLFGSDTQYF. The CDR3 DNA, read in part, is TGCGCCAGCAGCCCCCGGGACAGGGTTCTATTCGGTTCAGATACG.

To note about this clone: Read coverage stops 3 residues before the CDR3 terminus; the germline J gene supplies the remainder. The chain employs TRBV5-1 and TRBJ1-2, with D possibly matching TRBD1 (6 bases). V shed 3 bases and J shed 6 bases, with 9 bases lying between them. The CDR3 sequence is 12 residues long. CDR1 SGHRS and CDR2 YFSETQ come from the germline V gene. The sequenced part of the CDR3 DNA is TGCGCCAGCAGCTCCAACAGGGATGGC. Its translation is CASSSNRDG. The CDR3 reads in full as CASSSNRDGYTF.

About this clone itself: The observed sequence ends 3 residues before the CDR3 terminus, with the missing tail filled in from the germline J gene. The chain employs TRBV12-3 or TRBV12-4 and TRBJ2-1; 9 positions match TRBD2. The ends lost 6 bases at V and 6 bases at J; junction bases unmatched: 9. This CDR3 has 15 amino acids. The covered CDR3 bases are TGTGCCAGCAGCGCTCGGCTAGCGGGACCCAATGAG. Protein sequence: CASSARLAGPNE. The CDR3 in its entirety is CASSARLAGPNEQFF.

A word on this clone: Read sequence stops 3 residues before the CDR3 end, and the germline J gene provides the missing end. The rearrangement joins TRBV3-1 (or the pseudogene TRBV3-2) to TRBJ2-5; 9 nucleotides agree with TRBD1. Germline CDR1 reads LGHDT; CDR2 reads YNNKEL (reference sequence). The CDR3 has 15 residues. V was clipped by 1 base and J by 5 bases; unmatched bases: 5. This CDR3 is CASSQAGTGRETQYF. The part of the CDR3 DNA that was read is TGTGCCAGCAGCCAAGCCGGGACAGGGCGGGAGACC.

Of note for this clone: The read ends 3 residues shy of where the CDR3 ends; the end is completed using the germline J gene. This chain connects TRBV28 to TRBJ2-7; TRBD2 aligns across 9 bases. CDR3 size: 16 residues. V lost 2 bases, J lost 4 bases, and 9 bases stayed unmatched. Germline V gives CDR1 MDHEN, CDR2 SYDVKM. The sequenced CDR3 bases are TGTGCCAGCAGTTTAGAGACGGTAGCGGGAGTTTACGAG. This gives the protein CASSLETVAGVYE. The whole CDR3 sequence is CASSLETVAGVYEQYF.

Notes on this clone: The read terminates 3 residues before the CDR3 end, so the remaining end is supplied by the germline J gene. The J gene is TRBJ2-2, the V gene TRBV7-9; unclear D gene. The germline CDR1 and CDR2 sequences are SEHNR and FQNEAQ (reference sequence). Trimming shortened V by 3 bases and J by 4 bases, and 12 bases separated the two germline ends. The CDR3 runs 15 residues. CDR3: CASSFWAEVTGELFF. The CDR3 bases that were read are TGTGCCAGCAGCTTCTGGGCAGAGGTCACCGGGGAG.

With regard to this clone: The missing CDR3 end, 3 residues past where the read stops, is filled in from the germline J gene. The chain carries TRBV18 and TRBJ2-3; TRBD2 aligns across 8 bases. The CDR3 is 14 residues long. Germline values: CDR1 KGHSH, CDR2 LQKENI. The DNA read from the CDR3 is TGTGCCAGCCTAGGGACTAGAAAGAAAGAGACG. Protein: CASLGTRKKET. The CDR3 reads in full as CASLGTRKKETQYF.

Concerning this clone: The read gets to within 3 residues of the CDR3 end, and the germline J gene fills in the rest. V and J are TRBV7-9 and TRBJ2-1; the match to TRBD2 covers 14 bases. Looked up from germline, CDR1 is SEHNR and CDR2 is FQNEAQ (reference sequence). The CDR3 extends over 15 amino acids. The V gene end was trimmed by 4 bases and the J gene end by 7 bases; junction bases not matched to a gene: 3. The CDR3 region is CASSSTSGRGNEQFF. CDR3 DNA (partial): TGTGCCAGCAGCTCGACTAGCGGGAGGGGGAATGAG. Filled out from reference TRBV7-9 and TRBJ2-1, the complete variable domain reads DTGVSQNPRHKITKRGQNVTFRCDPISEHNRLYWYRQTLGQGPEFLTYFQNEAQLEKSRLLSDRFSAERPKGSFSTLEIQRTEQGDSAMYLCASSSTSGRGNEQFFGPGTRLTVL.

As for this clone: The CDR3 goes on 3 residues after the read ends, and that part is filled in from the germline J gene. The gene calls are TRBV2 and TRBJ2-2, with TRBD2 matching 7 bases. Germline V gene data show CDR1 as SNHLY and CDR2 as FYNNEI. The length of the CDR3 is 12 residues. The covered CDR3 bases are TGTGCCGGGGGGGGGTTCAACGAAAAG. Translated: CAGGGFNEK. The whole CDR3 reads CAGGGFNEKLFF.